These 5 T cell receptor beta chains were all obtained from the same sample, sequenced in a study of cytomegalovirus exposure and HLA in healthy donors (dated by TCRdb to 2015 to 2018). The library relied on the immunoSEQ multiplex PCR assay. A mixture of 60 forward primers for TCR Vbeta segments and 13 reverse primers for TCR Jbeta segments was used in the multiplex PCR. Drawn from immuneACCESS, this table holds only the in-frame rearrangements with V and J called that TCRdb kept. Clones are partly lost; checked studies trace under half to an unresolved V gene and leave the rest unexplained. For this sample there are roughly 150,000 clones; approximately 82% appear just once. The biggest ten clones account for around 11% of the sample. What was sequenced was PBMCs. These TCRs come from a man in his late teens or twenties in good health and CMV-seropositive.

This clone has only one observation. The chain is built from TRBV28 and TRBJ1-5, with D possibly TRBD1 on 6 matching bases. This CDR3 contains 15 residues. In germline, CDR1 is MDHEN, CDR2 SYDVKM. V was clipped by 6 bases and J by 4 bases, with 16 bases between them. Here the CDR3 reads CASRPGQWGNQPQHF. The CDR3 nucleotides read TGTGCCAGCAGACCGGGACAATGGGGAAATCAGCCCCAGCATTTT.

The chain employs TRBV9 and TRBJ2-7, with 10 bases identical to TRBD1. CDR1 is SGDLS, CDR2 YYNGEE, per germline. The CDR3 has 21 amino acids. V shed 0 bases and J 4 bases; nucleotides not matched to a gene: 22. As DNA, the CDR3 is TGTGCCAGCAGCGTAGGTTACGCCTCGGGACAGGGGAATGGGTTGGGGTACGAGCAGTACTTC. Residues: CASSVGYASGQGNGLGYEQYF.

The chain links TRBV18 to TRBJ2-1, with unresolved D. Trimming took off 3 bases at V and 4 bases at J, with 4 bases between the two ends. The germline V gene has CDR1 KGHSH and CDR2 LQKENI. The CDR3 sequence is 12 residues long. As DNA, the CDR3 is TGTGCCAGCTCACCCCCTTACAATGAGCAGTTCTTC. This codes for CASSPPYNEQFF.

The V and J genes are TRBV30 and TRBJ2-2; a possible D gene is TRBD1 (5 bases). V lost 4 bases and J 5 bases, leaving 11 bases between the germline ends. The CDR3 is 13 residues long. Germline CDR1 reads GTSNPN; CDR2 reads SVGIG (reference sequence). The CDR3 region has the DNA TGTGCCTGGAAAGGGGATGGAACCGGGGAGCTGTTTTTT. Translation: CAWKGDGTGELFF.

This chain uses TRBV18 with TRBJ1-1; the D gene is possibly TRBD1 (5 bases). Germline V gene data show CDR1 as KGHSH and CDR2 as LQKENI. CDR3 length: 15 residues. Between the trimmed V and J ends, which lost 0 bases and 3 bases, there was a span of 11 bases. CDR3 sequence (DNA): TGTGCCAGCTCACCACCAACCGGGGGGTACACTGAAGCTTTCTTT. Its protein is CASSPPTGGYTEAFF.